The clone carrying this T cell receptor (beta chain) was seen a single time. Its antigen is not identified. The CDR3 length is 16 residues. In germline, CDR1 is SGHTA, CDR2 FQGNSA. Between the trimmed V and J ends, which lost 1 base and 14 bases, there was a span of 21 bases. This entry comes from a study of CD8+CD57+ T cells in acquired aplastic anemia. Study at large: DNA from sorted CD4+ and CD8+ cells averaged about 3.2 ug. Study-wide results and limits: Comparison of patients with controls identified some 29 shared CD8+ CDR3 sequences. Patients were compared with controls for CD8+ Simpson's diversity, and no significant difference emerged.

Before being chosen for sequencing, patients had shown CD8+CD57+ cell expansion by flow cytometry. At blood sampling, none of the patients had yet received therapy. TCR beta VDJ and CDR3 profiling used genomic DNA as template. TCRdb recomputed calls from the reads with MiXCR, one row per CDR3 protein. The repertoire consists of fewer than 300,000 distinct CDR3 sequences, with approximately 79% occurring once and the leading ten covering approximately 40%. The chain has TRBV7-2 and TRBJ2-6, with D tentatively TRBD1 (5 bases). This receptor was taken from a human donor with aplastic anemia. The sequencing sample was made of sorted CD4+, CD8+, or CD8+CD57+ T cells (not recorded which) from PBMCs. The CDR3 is CASSLEGYNEQFFLTF. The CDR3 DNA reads TGTGCCAGCAGCTTAGAGGGGTACAATGAGCAGTTCTTCCTGACTTTC.